The 22 T cell receptor beta chains below come from one sample, sequenced in a study of technical replicates of blood from a handful of donors. TCRdb's copy holds only in-frame clones and misses some; the assay was immunoSEQ multiplex PCR. The profile covers around 57,000 clones, with more than 95% appearing a single time and 0.15% to 0.25% taken by the ten largest. The sequencing input was T cells isolated from PBMCs. The receptors were sampled from a human donor in good health.

The rearrangement uses TRBV9 and TRBJ1-2; 8 nucleotides line up with TRBD1. In germline, CDR1 is SGDLS, CDR2 YYNGEE. The CDR3 sequence is 15 residues long. The V segment lost 2 bases and the J segment 7 bases; nucleotides outside the gene matches: 10. Here the CDR3 DNA reads TGTGCCAGCAGCGTCCCTGAACAGGGGGATCTTGGCTACACCTTC. It codes for CASSVPEQGDLGYTF.

The V call is TRBV5-1, the J call TRBJ1-5, with 7 bases identical to TRBD1. The V gene's germline CDR1 is SGHRS and CDR2 YFSETQ. The CDR3 runs 14 residues. The trim removed 4 bases at V and 6 bases at J, leaving 7 bases unmatched. The CDR3 DNA reads TGCGCCAGCAGCCCTACAGGGGCCGTTCAGCCCCAGCATTTT. Amino acid sequence: CASSPTGAVQPQHF.

The chain employs TRBV7-9 and TRBJ2-2, with 8 bases identical to TRBD1. The CDR3 runs to 14 residues. J was trimmed by 6 bases and V by 7 bases; bases with no gene match: 7. Germline V gene data show CDR1 as SEHNR and CDR2 as FQNEAQ (reference sequence). CDR3 nucleotide sequence: TGTGCCAGCAAAGGACAGGGCCCACCCGGGGAGCTGTTTTTT. Protein: CASKGQGPPGELFF.

The genes are TRBV2 and TRBJ2-7; D not resolved. This CDR3 spans 13 amino acids. Germline-derived CDR1 and CDR2 are SNHLY and FYNNEI. V dropped 2 bases and J dropped 2 bases, with 7 bases sitting between them. CDR3 nucleotide sequence: TGTGCCAGCAGTGAATCGTCTACCTACGAGCAGTACTTC. The encoded protein is CASSESSTYEQYF.

This clone was recorded a few times. This chain uses TRBV7-2 with TRBJ1-5; a weak D match, TRBD1 (5 bases). Trimming left V 4 bases short and J 6 bases short, with 10 bases between. The CDR3 consists of 13 residues. Germline V gene lookup returns CDR1 SGHTA and CDR2 FQGNSA. CDR3 in DNA: TGTGCCAGCAGCTCCAGGGATACTCAGCCCCAGCATTTT. This gives the protein CASSSRDTQPQHF.

V gene TRBV7-2 combines with J gene TRBJ2-3; 11 bases agree with TRBD2. Germline CDR1 reads SGHTA; CDR2 reads FQGNSA. The junction had 9 bases not matched to a gene; V was cut back by 11 bases and J by 2 bases. This CDR3 has 15 amino acids. The CDR3 protein is CAEGASGGTTDTQYF. DNA of the CDR3: TGTGCCGAGGGGGCTAGCGGGGGGACCACAGATACGCAGTATTTT. Looking up the rest from reference TRBV7-2 and TRBJ2-3 gives the full variable domain: GAGVSQSPSNKVTEKGKDVELRCDPISGHTALYWYRQSLGQGLEFLIYFQGNSAPDKSGLPSDRFSAERTGGSVSTLTIQRTQQEDSAVYLCAEGASGGTTDTQYFGPGTRLTVL.

The chain combines TRBV7-2 with TRBJ2-5, with 11 bases fitting TRBD2. V shed 3 bases, J shed 5 bases, and the junction held 8 bases outside the gene matches. This CDR3 comprises 16 residues. The V gene's germline CDR1 is SGHTA and CDR2 FQGNSA. The CDR3 loop is CASSFTSGGTRETQYF. For the CDR3, the DNA is TGTGCCAGCAGCTTCACTAGCGGGGGAACTCGGGAGACCCAGTACTTC.

J is TRBJ1-1 and V is TRBV6-1; no definite D call. The germline V gene has CDR1 MNHNS and CDR2 SASEGT. The length of the CDR3 is 13 residues. Trimming removed 5 bases at V and 0 bases at J, with 7 bases between. CDR3 protein: CASSTQMNTEAFF. The CDR3 region has the DNA TGTGCCAGCAGTACACAAATGAACACTGAAGCTTTCTTT.

The V gene is TRBV5-6, the J gene TRBJ1-1; weak D call: TRBD1 (5 bases). Per germline, CDR1 SGHDT and CDR2 YYEEEE. The length of the CDR3 is 17 residues. Trimming shortened V by 6 bases and J by 0 bases, and 21 bases separated the two germline ends. CDR3 sequence: CASTAKAGRFLNTEAFF. CDR3 nucleotides: TGTGCCAGCACCGCCAAGGCAGGGCGATTTTTGAACACTGAAGCTTTCTTT.

This sequence joins TRBV19 and TRBJ1-6; no firm D call. The V end lost 1 base, the J end lost 0 bases, and 13 bases lay between the germline ends. The CDR3 consists of 18 residues. CDR1 LNHDA and CDR2 SQIVND come from the germline V gene (reference sequence). CDR3 residues: CASSIAPLGSSYNSPLHF. The CDR3 DNA reads as TGTGCCAGTAGTATAGCCCCCCTTGGGAGCTCCTATAATTCACCCCTCCACTTT.

This chain joins TRBV27 and TRBJ2-1; tentative D call: TRBD2 (7 bases). The CDR3 sequence is 14 residues long. In germline, CDR1 is MNHEY, CDR2 SMNVEV (reference sequence). Trimming left V 7 bases short and J 2 bases short, with 12 bases between. In DNA, the CDR3 is TGTGCCAGCACCGGGGGGCTAGCCTACAATGAGCAGTTCTTC. Translated: CASTGGLAYNEQFF.

This rearrangement joins TRBV7-8 to TRBJ1-5; tentative D call: TRBD1 (5 bases). CDR1 and CDR2 from the germline V gene are SGHVS and FQNEAQ. There are 14 residues in the CDR3. Trimming stripped 3 bases from V and 2 bases from J, with 8 bases between. The CDR3 protein is CASSFDSRNQPQHF. The CDR3 coding sequence is TGTGCCAGCAGCTTCGACAGCCGCAATCAGCCCCAGCATTTT.

V is TRBV11-2 and J is TRBJ2-7, with D perhaps matching TRBD1 (5 bases). Germline V gives CDR1 SGHAT, CDR2 FQNNGV. CDR3 length: 16 residues. Trimming removed 5 bases at V and 0 bases at J, with 17 bases between. CDR3 in amino acids: CASSPWADRFSYEQYF. The DNA of the CDR3 is TGTGCCAGCAGCCCCTGGGCCGACAGATTCTCCTACGAGCAGTACTTC.

The chain employs TRBV30 and TRBJ2-3; 7 nucleotides align to TRBD2. Losses at the gene ends were 3 bases for V and 3 bases for J; bases not matched to a gene: 9. In germline, CDR1 is GTSNPN, CDR2 SVGIG (reference sequence). This CDR3 is 15 amino acids long. The CDR3 loop reads CAWRIQGGRTDTQYF. The CDR3, as DNA: TGTGCCTGGAGGATCCAGGGAGGGAGGACAGATACGCAGTATTTT.

CDR3 residues: CASSLDIYSGNTIYF. As DNA, the CDR3 is TGTGCCAGCAGCTTAGATATATACTCTGGAAACACCATATATTTT. The rearrangement joins TRBV11-3 to TRBJ1-3, with no clear D. Germline CDR1 is SGHNT and CDR2 is YENEEA. V was trimmed by 0 bases and J by 0 bases, leaving 6 bases between them. The CDR3 is 15 residues long.

The chain is built from TRBV28 and TRBJ2-7, with D unresolved. This CDR3 comprises 13 residues. V was cut by 8 bases and J by 3 bases, with 14 bases left in between. CDR1 MDHEN and CDR2 SYDVKM come from the germline V gene. The CDR3, as DNA: TGTGCCAGCGGCGGCTCTGGAGTCTACGAGCAGTACTTC. Encoded protein: CASGGSGVYEQYF. Full variable domain (remainder filled in from reference TRBV28 and TRBJ2-7): DVKVTQSSRYLVKRTGEKVFLECVQDMDHENMFWYRQDPGLGLRLIYFSYDVKMKEKGDIPEGYSVSREKKERFSLILESASTNQTSMYLCASGGSGVYEQYFGPGTRLTVT.

V is TRBV2 and J is TRBJ2-1, with 9 bases matching TRBD2. The CDR3 totals 16 residues. Germline CDR1 reads SNHLY; CDR2 reads FYNNEI. Losses at the gene ends were 8 bases for V and 6 bases for J; bases not matched to a gene: 14. This CDR3 is CASGGGRAESGNEQFF. The CDR3 DNA is TGTGCCAGCGGGGGCGGGAGGGCCGAATCGGGCAATGAGCAGTTCTTC.

The chain has TRBV7-6 and TRBJ1-4; D gene unclear. V shed 2 bases and J shed 1 base, with 11 bases lying between them. This CDR3 has 16 residues. CDR1 and CDR2 from the germline V gene are SGHVS and FNYEAQ. The CDR3 protein is CASSLYTTGTNEKLFF. The CDR3, as DNA: TGTGCCAGCAGCTTATACACCACGGGAACTAATGAAAAACTGTTTTTT.

This clone has a single count. The genes are TRBV5-1 and TRBJ2-2, with D maybe TRBD1 (5 bases). Trimming took 3 bases from V and 0 from J, leaving 12 bases between them. Germline V gene data show CDR1 as SGHRS and CDR2 as YFSETQ. This CDR3 has 16 amino acids. As DNA, the CDR3 is TGCGCCAGCAGCTCCGGACAAGCCTCGAACACCGGGGAGCTGTTTTTT. Protein product: CASSSGQASNTGELFF.

CDR3 bases: TGTGCCAGCAGTGACCACTGGGATGACAGCCAAGAGACCCAGTACTTC. Residues: CASSDHWDDSQETQYF. The chain employs TRBV2 and TRBJ2-5; D may be TRBD1 (5 bases). The CDR3 loop spans 16 amino acids. V lost 3 bases to trimming and J lost 1 base, with 15 bases between them. Germline-derived CDR1 and CDR2 are SNHLY and FYNNEI.

The chain recombines TRBV7-8 with TRBJ1-1; 9 positions match TRBD1. Germline CDR1 reads SGHVS; CDR2 reads FQNEAQ. J was trimmed by 3 bases and V by 4 bases; bases with no gene match: 15. The CDR3 contains 18 residues. As DNA, the CDR3 is TGTGCCAGCAGCTCTATCCCCGGGACAGGGTGGTTGGACACTGAAGCTTTCTTT. Its translation: CASSSIPGTGWLDTEAFF.

This chain joins TRBV6-5 and TRBJ1-5; 8 bases fit TRBD1. Germline lookup yields CDR1 MNHEY and CDR2 SVGAGI. The J segment lost 2 bases and the V segment lost 0 bases, leaving 0 bases of the junction unmatched. The CDR3 runs 15 residues. Written as DNA, the CDR3 is TGTGCCAGCAGTTACTCGGACAGGGGCAATCAGCCCCAGCATTTT. Translation: CASSYSDRGNQPQHF.